The clone carrying this T cell receptor beta chain showed up just a few times. Vbeta (60) and Jbeta (13) primers were used in the PCR. Assay: immunoSEQ multiplex PCR; the TCRdb copy retains only in-frame clones and omits some. The data hold more than 110,000 clones, with roughly 9.7% observed a single time. The sample comes from a study of cytomegalovirus exposure and HLA in healthy donors. Trimming took off 3 bases at V and 1 base at J, with 13 bases between the two ends. This CDR3 region has 15 residues. Per the germline V gene, CDR1 is MNHEY and CDR2 is SMNVEV (reference sequence). Sample: PBMCs. The rearrangement joins TRBV27 to TRBJ2-7, with a possible D match to TRBD1 (6 bases). The clonotype comes from a man over 45 in good health and CMV-seronegative. The CDR3 loop reads CASSLRAGDSYEQYF. The CDR3 DNA sequence: TGTGCCAGCAGTTTGAGGGCAGGGGATTCCTACGAGCAGTACTTC.